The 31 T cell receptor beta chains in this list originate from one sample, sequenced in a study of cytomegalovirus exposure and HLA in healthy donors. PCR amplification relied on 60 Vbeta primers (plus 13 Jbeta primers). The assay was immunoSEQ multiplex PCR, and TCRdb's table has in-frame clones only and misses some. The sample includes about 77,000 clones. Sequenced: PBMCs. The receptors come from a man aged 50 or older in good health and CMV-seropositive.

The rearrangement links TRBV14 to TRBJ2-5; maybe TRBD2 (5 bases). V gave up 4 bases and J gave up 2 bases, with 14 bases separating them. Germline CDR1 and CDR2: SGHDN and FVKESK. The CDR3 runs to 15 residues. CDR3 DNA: TGTGCCAGCAGCCTCCTAGCAGGCAGTCAAGAGACCCAGTACTTC. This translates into CASSLLAGSQETQYF.

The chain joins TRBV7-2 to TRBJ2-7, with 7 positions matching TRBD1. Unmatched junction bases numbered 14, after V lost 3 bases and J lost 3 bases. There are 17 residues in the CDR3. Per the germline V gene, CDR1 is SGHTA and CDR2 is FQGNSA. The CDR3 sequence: CASSLRLGTVLVYEQYF. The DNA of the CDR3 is TGTGCCAGCAGCTTGCGACTCGGGACAGTGCTAGTCTACGAGCAGTACTTC.

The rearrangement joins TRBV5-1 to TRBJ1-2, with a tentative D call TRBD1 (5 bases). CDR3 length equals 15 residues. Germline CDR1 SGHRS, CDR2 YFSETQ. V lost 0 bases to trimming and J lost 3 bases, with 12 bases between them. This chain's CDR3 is CASSLVQGGDYGYTF. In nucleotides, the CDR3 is TGCGCCAGCAGCTTGGTTCAGGGTGGGGACTATGGCTACACCTTC.

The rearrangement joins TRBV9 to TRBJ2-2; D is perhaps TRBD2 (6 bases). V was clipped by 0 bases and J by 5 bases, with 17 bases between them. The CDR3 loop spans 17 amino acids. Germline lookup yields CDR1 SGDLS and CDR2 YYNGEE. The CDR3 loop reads CASSVDPHGSSTGELFF. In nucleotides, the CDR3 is TGTGCCAGCAGCGTAGACCCCCACGGGAGTAGTACCGGGGAGCTGTTTTTT.

The CDR3 coding sequence is TGTGCCAGCTCACTACCACTTACGAACACCGGGGAGCTGTTTTTT. It encodes CASSLPLTNTGELFF. The V gene is TRBV18, the J gene TRBJ2-2; D ambiguous. This CDR3 contains 15 residues. Germline CDR1 reads KGHSH; CDR2 reads LQKENI. The germline V and J ends were trimmed by 4 bases and 0 bases, with 9 bases remaining between them.

The CDR3 region has the DNA TGTGCCACATTAAGGGGGGCAGGGGGAGATACGCAGTATTTT. This translates into CATLRGAGGDTQYF. The rearrangement uses TRBV6-1 and TRBJ2-3; tentative D call: TRBD1 (7 bases). The CDR3 sequence is 14 residues long. V lost 10 bases and J lost 5, with 19 bases in between. In germline, CDR1 is MNHNS, CDR2 SASEGT.

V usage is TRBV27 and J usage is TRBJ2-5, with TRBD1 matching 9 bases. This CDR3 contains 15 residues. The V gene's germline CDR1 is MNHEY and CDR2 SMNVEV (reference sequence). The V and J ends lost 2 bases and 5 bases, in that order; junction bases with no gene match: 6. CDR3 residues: CASSLTTGGGETQYF. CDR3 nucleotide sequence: TGTGCCAGCAGTTTAACTACAGGGGGCGGGGAGACCCAGTACTTC.

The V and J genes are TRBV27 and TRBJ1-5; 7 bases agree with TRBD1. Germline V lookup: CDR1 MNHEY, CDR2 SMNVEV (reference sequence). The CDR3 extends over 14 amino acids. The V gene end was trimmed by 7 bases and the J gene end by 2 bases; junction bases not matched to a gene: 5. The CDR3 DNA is TGTGCCAGCAAGCCCGGACAGGGCAATCAGCCCCAGCATTTT. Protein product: CASKPGQGNQPQHF.

The chain's CDR3 is CATSRPRGTNEKLFF. The CDR3 nucleotides are TGTGCCACCAGCAGACCCCGCGGCACTAATGAAAAACTGTTTTTT. The V gene is TRBV15, the J gene TRBJ1-4; D uncertain. Germline CDR1 and CDR2: LNHNV and YYDKDF (reference sequence). The CDR3 runs to 15 residues. Trimming took off 2 bases at V and 2 bases at J, with 9 bases between the two ends.

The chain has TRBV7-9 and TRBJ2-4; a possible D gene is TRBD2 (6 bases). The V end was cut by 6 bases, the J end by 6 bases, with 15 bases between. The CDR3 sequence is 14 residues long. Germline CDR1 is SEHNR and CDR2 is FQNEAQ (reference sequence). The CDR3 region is CASRARGAGNIQYF. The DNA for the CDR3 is TGTGCCAGCAGGGCGCGGGGCGCTGGAAACATTCAGTACTTC.

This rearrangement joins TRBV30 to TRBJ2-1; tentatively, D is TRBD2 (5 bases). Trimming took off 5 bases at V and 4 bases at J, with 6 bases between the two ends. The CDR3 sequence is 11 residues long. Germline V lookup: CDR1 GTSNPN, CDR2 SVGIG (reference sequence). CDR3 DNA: TGTGCCTGGGGCGGGTACAATGAGCAGTTCTTC. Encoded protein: CAWGGYNEQFF.

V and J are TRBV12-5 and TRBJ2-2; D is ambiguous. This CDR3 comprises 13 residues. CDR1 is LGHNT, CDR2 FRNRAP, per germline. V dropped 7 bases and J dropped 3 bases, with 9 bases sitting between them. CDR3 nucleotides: TGTGCTAGTGTGAAGCGTGACACCGGGGAGCTGTTTTTT. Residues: CASVKRDTGELFF. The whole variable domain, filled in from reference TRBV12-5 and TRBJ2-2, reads DARVTQTPRHKVTEMGQEVTMRCQPILGHNTVFWYRQTMMQGLELLAYFRNRAPLDDSGMPKDRFSAEMPDATLATLKIQPSEPRDSAVYFCASVKRDTGELFFGEGSRLTVL.

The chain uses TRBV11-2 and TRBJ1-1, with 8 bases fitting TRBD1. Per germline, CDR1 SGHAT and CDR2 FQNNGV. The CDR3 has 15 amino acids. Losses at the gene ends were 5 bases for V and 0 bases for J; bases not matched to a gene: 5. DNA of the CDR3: TGTGCCAGCAGCCACGGACAGGGCGTGAACACTGAAGCTTTCTTT. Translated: CASSHGQGVNTEAFF.

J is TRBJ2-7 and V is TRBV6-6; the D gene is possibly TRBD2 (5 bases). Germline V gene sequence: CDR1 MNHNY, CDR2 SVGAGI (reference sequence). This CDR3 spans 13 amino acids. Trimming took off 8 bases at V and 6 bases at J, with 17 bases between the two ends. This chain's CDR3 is CASLEDNAGEQYF. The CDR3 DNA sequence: TGTGCCAGCTTAGAAGACAATGCGGGCGAGCAGTACTTC.

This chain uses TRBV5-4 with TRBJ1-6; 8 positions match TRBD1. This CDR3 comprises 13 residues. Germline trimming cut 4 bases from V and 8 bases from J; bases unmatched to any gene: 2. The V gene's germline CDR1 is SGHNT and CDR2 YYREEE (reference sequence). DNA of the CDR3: TGTGCCAGCAGCACGGACAGGGATTCACCCCTCCACTTT. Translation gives CASSTDRDSPLHF.

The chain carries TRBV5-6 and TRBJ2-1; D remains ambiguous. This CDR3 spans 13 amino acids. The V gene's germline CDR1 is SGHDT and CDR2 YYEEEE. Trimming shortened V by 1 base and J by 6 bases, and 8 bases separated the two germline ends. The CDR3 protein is CASSLKEANEQFF. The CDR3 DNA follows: TGTGCCAGCAGCTTGAAAGAGGCCAATGAGCAGTTCTTC. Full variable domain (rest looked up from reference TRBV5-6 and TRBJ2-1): DAGVTQSPTHLIKTRGQQVTLRCSPKSGHDTVSWYQQALGQGPQFIFQYYEEEERQRGNFPDRFSGHQFPNYSSELNVNALLLGDSALYLCASSLKEANEQFFGPGTRLTVL.

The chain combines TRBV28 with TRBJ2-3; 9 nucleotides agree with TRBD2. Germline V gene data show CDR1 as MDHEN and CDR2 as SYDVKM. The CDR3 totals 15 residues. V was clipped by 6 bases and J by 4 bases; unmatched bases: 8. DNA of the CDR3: TGTGCCAGCAGCCCGGAGCGGGAGGCCTCAGATACGCAGTATTTT. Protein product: CASSPEREASDTQYF.

The CDR3 loop reads CASSPLGQGVWNEQFF. As DNA, the CDR3 is TGCGCCAGCAGCCCCCTGGGACAGGGGGTTTGGAATGAGCAGTTCTTC. This chain links TRBV4-1 with TRBJ2-1, with 11 bases lining up with TRBD1. The CDR3 is 16 amino acids. CDR1 and CDR2 from the germline V gene are MGHRA and YSYEKL. Trimming at V came to 4 bases and at J to 7 bases, leaving 9 bases not matched to a gene.

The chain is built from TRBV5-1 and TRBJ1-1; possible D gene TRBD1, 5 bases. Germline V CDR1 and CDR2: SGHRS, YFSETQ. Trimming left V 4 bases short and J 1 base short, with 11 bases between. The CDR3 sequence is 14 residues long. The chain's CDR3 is CASSTSGQNTEAFF. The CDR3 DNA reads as TGCGCCAGCAGCACCTCAGGGCAGAACACTGAAGCTTTCTTT.

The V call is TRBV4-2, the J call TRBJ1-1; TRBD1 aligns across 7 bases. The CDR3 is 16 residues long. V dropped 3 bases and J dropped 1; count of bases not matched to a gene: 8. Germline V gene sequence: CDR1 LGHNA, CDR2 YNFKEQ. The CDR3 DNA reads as TGTGCCAGCAGCCAGAAGACAGGGAGATCGAACACTGAAGCTTTCTTT. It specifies CASSQKTGRSNTEAFF.

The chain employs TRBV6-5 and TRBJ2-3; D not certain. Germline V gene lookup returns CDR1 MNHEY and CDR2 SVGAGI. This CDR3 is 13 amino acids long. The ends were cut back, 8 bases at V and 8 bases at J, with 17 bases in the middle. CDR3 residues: CASRTPTTTTQYF. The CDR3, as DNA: TGTGCCAGCCGTACTCCTACTACAACTACGCAGTATTTT.

The CDR3 loop is CASRGLAGVQSYEQYF. In nucleotides, the CDR3 is TGTGCCAGCAGGGGACTAGCGGGAGTCCAGTCCTACGAGCAGTACTTC. The rearrangement uses TRBV2 and TRBJ2-7; 14 bases are a match to TRBD2. V trimming: 6 bases; J trimming: 1 base; junction bases outside the gene matches: 5. The CDR3 extends over 16 amino acids. Germline V lookup: CDR1 SNHLY, CDR2 FYNNEI.

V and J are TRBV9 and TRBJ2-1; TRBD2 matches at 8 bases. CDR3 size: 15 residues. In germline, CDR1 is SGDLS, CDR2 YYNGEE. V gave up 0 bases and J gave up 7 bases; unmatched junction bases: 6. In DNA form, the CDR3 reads TGTGCCAGCAGCGTAGGCGCTAGCGGGTTGAATGAGCAGTTCTTC. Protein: CASSVGASGLNEQFF.

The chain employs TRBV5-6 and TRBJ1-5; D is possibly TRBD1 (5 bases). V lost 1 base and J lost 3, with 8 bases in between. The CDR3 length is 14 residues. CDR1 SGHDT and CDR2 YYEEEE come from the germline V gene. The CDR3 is CASSLSGYNQPQHF. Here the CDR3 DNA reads TGTGCCAGCAGCTTGTCAGGGTACAATCAGCCCCAGCATTTT. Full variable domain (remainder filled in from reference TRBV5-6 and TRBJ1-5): DAGVTQSPTHLIKTRGQQVTLRCSPKSGHDTVSWYQQALGQGPQFIFQYYEEEERQRGNFPDRFSGHQFPNYSSELNVNALLLGDSALYLCASSLSGYNQPQHFGDGTRLSIL.

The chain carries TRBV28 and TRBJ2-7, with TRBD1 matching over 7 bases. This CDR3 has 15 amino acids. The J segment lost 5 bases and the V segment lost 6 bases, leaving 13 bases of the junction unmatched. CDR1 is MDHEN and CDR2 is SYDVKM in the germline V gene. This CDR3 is CASSNIGVGGNEQYF. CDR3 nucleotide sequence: TGTGCCAGCAGCAATATCGGAGTAGGGGGCAACGAGCAGTACTTC.

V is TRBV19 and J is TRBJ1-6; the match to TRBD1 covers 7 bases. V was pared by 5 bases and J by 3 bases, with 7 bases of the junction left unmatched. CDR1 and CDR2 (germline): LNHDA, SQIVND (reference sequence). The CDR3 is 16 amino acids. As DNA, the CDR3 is TGTGCCAGTAGTTCCTCCCGGGACAGCTATAATTCACCCCTCCACTTT. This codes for CASSSSRDSYNSPLHF. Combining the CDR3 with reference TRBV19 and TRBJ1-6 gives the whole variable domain DGGITQSPKYLFRKEGQNVTLSCEQNLNHDAMYWYRQDPGQGLRLIYYSQIVNDFQKGDIAEGYSVSREKKESFPLTVTSAQKNPTAFYLCASSSSRDSYNSPLHFGNGTRLTVT.

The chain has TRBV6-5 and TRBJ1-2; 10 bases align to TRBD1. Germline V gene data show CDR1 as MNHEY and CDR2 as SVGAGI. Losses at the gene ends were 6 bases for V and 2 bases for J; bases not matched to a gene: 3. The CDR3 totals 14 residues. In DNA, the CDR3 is TGTGCCAGCAGGCGACAGGGGGCGAACTATGGCTACACCTTC. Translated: CASRRQGANYGYTF.

The CDR3 DNA reads TGTGCCAGCAGCTTGGACGGTAGGACAGGCCGAGAGACCCAGTACTTC. Translation gives CASSLDGRTGRETQYF. The V call is TRBV5-6, the J call TRBJ2-5; 7 bases fit TRBD1. CDR1 SGHDT and CDR2 YYEEEE come from the germline V gene. This CDR3 spans 16 amino acids. The V and J ends lost 0 bases and 4 bases, in that order; junction bases with no gene match: 9.

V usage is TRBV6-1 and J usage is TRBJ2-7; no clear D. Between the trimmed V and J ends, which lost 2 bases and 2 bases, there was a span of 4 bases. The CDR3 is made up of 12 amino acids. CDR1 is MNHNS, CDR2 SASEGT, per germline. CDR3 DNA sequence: TGTGCCAGCAGTGAACGGGCCTACGAGCAGTACTTC. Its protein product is CASSERAYEQYF.

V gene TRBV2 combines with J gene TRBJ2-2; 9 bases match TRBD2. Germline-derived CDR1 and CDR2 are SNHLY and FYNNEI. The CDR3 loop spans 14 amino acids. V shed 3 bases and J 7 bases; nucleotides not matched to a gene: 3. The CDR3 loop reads CASSEAGGYGELFF. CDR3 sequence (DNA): TGTGCCAGCAGTGAGGCGGGAGGGTACGGGGAGCTGTTTTTT. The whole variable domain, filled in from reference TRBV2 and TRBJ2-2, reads EPEVTQTPSHQVTQMGQEVILRCVPISNHLYFYWYRQILGQKVEFLVSFYNNEISEKSEIFDDQFSVERPDGSNFTLKIRSTKLEDSAMYFCASSEAGGYGELFFGEGSRLTVL.

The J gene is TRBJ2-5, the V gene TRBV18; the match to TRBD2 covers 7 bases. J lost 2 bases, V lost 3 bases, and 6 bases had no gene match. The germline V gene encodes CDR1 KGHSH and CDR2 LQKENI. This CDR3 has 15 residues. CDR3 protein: CASSPPGLPQETQYF. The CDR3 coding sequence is TGTGCCAGCTCACCCCCGGGACTACCTCAAGAGACCCAGTACTTC.